The 13 T cell receptor beta chains below all came from one sample that was sequenced in a study of shared clonotypes between healthy human individuals (dated by TCRdb to the early 2020s). The library was generated by the immunoSEQ multiplex PCR assay. TCRdb carries this immuneACCESS record with in-frame sequences only. Its versions omit some clonotypes, under half of them owing to an unresolved V gene in the studies checked, with the rest unexplained. Present in this sample are 1.6 million or so clones, roughly 96% of which were seen just once. The top ten clones comprise 1% to 1.5% of the sample. The material sequenced was naive CD4+ T cells sorted from blood. The cell subset or site label of this sample denotes: CD45RA+ positively selected. These receptors all stem from a man between 25 and 39 years old in good health.

J is TRBJ2-1 and V is TRBV14, with 9 bases fitting TRBD2. CDR1 is SGHDN and CDR2 is FVKESK in the germline V gene. The CDR3 extends over 16 amino acids. V shed 5 bases, J shed 12 bases, and the junction held 17 bases outside the gene matches. The CDR3 spells CASSLEYSGRPQGQFF. DNA of the CDR3: TGTGCCAGCAGCTTAGAATACAGCGGGAGGCCGCAAGGGCAGTTCTTC.

The chain couples TRBV5-1 to TRBJ2-7; TRBD2 matches at 15 bases. With 4 bases clipped from V and 6 bases from J, the junction kept 8 bases outside the gene matches. The CDR3 is 16 amino acids. Germline CDR1 SGHRS, CDR2 YFSETQ. CDR3 in amino acids: CASSTGLAGGRAEQYF. The CDR3, as DNA: TGCGCCAGCAGCACGGGACTAGCGGGAGGCCGCGCCGAGCAGTACTTC. Based on the CDR3 plus reference TRBV5-1 and TRBJ2-7, the full variable domain is KAGVTQTPRYLIKTRGQQVTLSCSPISGHRSVSWYQQTPGQGLQFLFEYFSETQRNKGNFPGRFSGRQFSNSRSEMNVSTLELGDSALYLCASSTGLAGGRAEQYFGPGTRLTVT.

This rearrangement joins TRBV11-3 to TRBJ2-3, with 7 bases aligning to TRBD2. The CDR3 covers 16 residues. The V and J ends lost 4 bases and 5 bases, in that order; junction bases with no gene match: 12. CDR1 is SGHNT and CDR2 is YENEEA in the germline V gene. DNA of the CDR3: TGTGCCAGCAGCTCATACGGGGGGAGTCGCCTAGATACGCAGTATTTT. Its protein product is CASSSYGGSRLDTQYF.

J is TRBJ2-7 and V is TRBV7-8; D uncertain. The ends were cut back, 3 bases at V and 2 bases at J, with 17 bases in the middle. The CDR3 runs to 16 residues. Germline CDR1 is SGHVS and CDR2 is FQNEAQ. CDR3 in amino acids: CASSFSLGKGTYEQYF. The CDR3 DNA reads TGTGCCAGCAGCTTCTCCCTGGGAAAGGGCACCTACGAGCAGTACTTC.

V gene TRBV28 combines with J gene TRBJ2-1, with 13 bases fitting TRBD2. V lost 4 bases to trimming and J lost 4 bases; unmatched junction nucleotides: 10. This CDR3 region has 18 residues. The germline V gene encodes CDR1 MDHEN and CDR2 SYDVKM. This chain's CDR3 is CASSSGTSGAPPYNEQFF. The CDR3 DNA sequence: TGTGCCAGCAGTTCCGGGACTAGCGGGGCCCCACCTTACAATGAGCAGTTCTTC.

The chain couples TRBV18 to TRBJ2-1; tentatively, D is TRBD2 (6 bases). CDR3 length equals 20 residues. Germline-derived CDR1 and CDR2 are KGHSH and LQKENI. Deletions cut 2 bases from V and 0 bases from J, with 23 bases between. The CDR3 loop is CASSPGWAVGGLSSYNEQFF. Written as DNA, the CDR3 is TGTGCCAGCTCACCAGGGTGGGCGGTGGGAGGCTTGAGCTCCTACAATGAGCAGTTCTTC.

This clone was seen just once. The V and J genes are TRBV6-1 and TRBJ2-5; a possible D gene is TRBD1 (6 bases). This CDR3 region has 13 residues. Germline V gives CDR1 MNHNS, CDR2 SASEGT. Trimming stripped 4 bases from V and 3 bases from J, with 9 bases between. As DNA, the CDR3 is TGTGCCAGCAGTGGGACAGTCAAAGAGACCCAGTACTTC. It yields the protein CASSGTVKETQYF.

The chain employs TRBV30 and TRBJ2-1; D tentatively reads TRBD1 or TRBD2 (5 bases each). CDR1 GTSNPN and CDR2 SVGIG come from the germline V gene (reference sequence). Trimming took 1 base from V and 0 from J, leaving 7 bases between them. The CDR3 loop spans 14 amino acids. The CDR3 here is CAWSGGTSYNEQFF. CDR3 bases: TGTGCCTGGAGTGGAGGGACCTCCTACAATGAGCAGTTCTTC.

The CDR3, as DNA: TGTGCCAGCAGTACAATTAGCTCCTACAATGAGCAGTTCTTC. Its translation: CASSTISSYNEQFF. The chain employs TRBV6-6 and TRBJ2-1; D not resolved. Germline CDR1 MNHNY, CDR2 SVGAGI (reference sequence). V was cut by 5 bases and J by 0 bases, with 8 bases left in between. The CDR3 runs to 14 residues.

The V and J genes are TRBV27 and TRBJ1-5; no definite D call. CDR1 is MNHEY and CDR2 is SMNVEV in the germline V gene (reference sequence). The CDR3 extends over 13 amino acids. Trimming took 8 bases from V and 2 from J, leaving 10 bases between them. CDR3 coding DNA: TGTGCCAGCGGCACATACGGCAATCAGCCCCAGCATTTT. Protein sequence: CASGTYGNQPQHF.

The chain employs TRBV27 and TRBJ2-7, with TRBD1 as a possible D gene (6 bases). CDR3 length equals 14 residues. Looked up from germline, CDR1 is MNHEY and CDR2 is SMNVEV (reference sequence). Trimming shortened V by 5 bases and J by 4 bases, and 15 bases separated the two germline ends. The CDR3 sequence: CASSMDSGLYEQYF. DNA for the CDR3: TGTGCCAGCAGTATGGACAGTGGATTGTACGAGCAGTACTTC.

The chain is built from TRBV7-3 and TRBJ2-6; no definite D call. Trimming cost V 5 bases and J 2 bases, with 4 bases left between them. This CDR3 region has 13 residues. CDR1 and CDR2 (germline): SGHTA, FQGTGA. The CDR3 loop is CASSSTGANVLTF. The CDR3 nucleotides are TGTGCCAGCAGCAGTACTGGGGCCAACGTCCTGACTTTC.

J is TRBJ1-4 and V is TRBV4-3; D is ambiguous. The CDR3 extends over 14 amino acids. CDR1 is LGHNA and CDR2 is YSLEER in the germline V gene. V dropped 0 bases and J dropped 7 bases, with 9 bases sitting between them. CDR3 amino acids: CASSQDGLVEKLFF. In DNA form, the CDR3 reads TGCGCCAGCAGCCAAGACGGCCTTGTTGAAAAACTGTTTTTT.